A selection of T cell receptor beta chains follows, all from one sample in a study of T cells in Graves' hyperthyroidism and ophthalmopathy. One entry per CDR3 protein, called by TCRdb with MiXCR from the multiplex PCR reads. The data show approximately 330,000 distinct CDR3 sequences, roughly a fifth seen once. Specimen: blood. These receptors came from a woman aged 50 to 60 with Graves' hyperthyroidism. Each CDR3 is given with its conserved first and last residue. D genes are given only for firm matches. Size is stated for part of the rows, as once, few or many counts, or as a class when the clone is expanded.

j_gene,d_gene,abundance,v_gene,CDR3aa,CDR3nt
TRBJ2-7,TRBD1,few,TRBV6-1,CASSTNAGTGRHEQYF,TGTGCCAGCAGCACAAATGCCGGGACAGGGAGGCACGAGCAGTACTTC
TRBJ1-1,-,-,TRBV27,CANSLSRVTEAFF,TGTGCCAACAGTTTATCTCGGGTGACTGAAGCTTTCTTT
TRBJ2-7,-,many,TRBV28,CASRWTHGEQYF,TGTGCCAGCAGATGGACCCACGGCGAGCAGTACTTC
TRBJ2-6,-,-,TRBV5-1,CASSLGQGSSGVNVLTF,TGCGCCAGCAGCTTGGGTCAGGGAAGCTCTGGGGTCAACGTCCTGACTTTC
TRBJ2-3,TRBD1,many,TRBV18,CASSPSGTGRTDTQYF,TGTGCCAGCTCACCATCAGGGACAGGCCGCACAGATACGCAGTATTTT
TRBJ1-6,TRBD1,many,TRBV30,CAGQGRVGSPLHF,TGTGCTGGACAGGGGAGAGTTGGATCACCCCTCCACTTT
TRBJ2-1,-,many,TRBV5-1,CASSYWENEQFF,TGCGCCAGCAGCTACTGGGAAAATGAGCAGTTCTTC
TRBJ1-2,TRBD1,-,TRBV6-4,CASSAGTGGGYTF,TGTGCCAGCAGCGCAGGGACAGGAGGTGGCTACACCTTC
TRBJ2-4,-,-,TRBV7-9,CASSLTGALAKNIQYF,TGTGCCAGCAGCTTAACCGGGGCCCTAGCCAAAAACATTCAGTACTTC
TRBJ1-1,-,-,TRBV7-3,CASSLIKDTEASF,TGTGCCAGCAGCTTAATCAAGGACACTGAAGCTTCCTTT
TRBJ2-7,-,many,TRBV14,CASSQNTNSYEQYF,TGTGCCAGCAGCCAGAACACCAACTCCTACGAGCAGTACTTC
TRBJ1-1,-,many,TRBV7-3,CASTPQGGLYTEAFF,TGTGCCAGCACCCCACAGGGTGGTCTGTACACTGAAGCTTTCTTT
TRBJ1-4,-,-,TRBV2,CASSPEATNEKLFF,TGTGCCAGCAGTCCGGAAGCAACTAATGAAAAACTGTTTTTT
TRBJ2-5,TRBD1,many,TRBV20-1,CSARDVQGVYETQYF,TGCAGTGCTAGAGATGTACAGGGGGTCTATGAGACCCAGTACTTC
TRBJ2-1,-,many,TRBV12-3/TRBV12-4,CASSLNGISYNEQFF,TGTGCCAGCAGTTTAAACGGGATTTCCTACAATGAGCAGTTCTTC
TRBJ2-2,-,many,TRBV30,CALPPLKNTGELFF,TGTGCCTTGCCACCCCTTAAGAACACCGGGGAGCTGTTTTTT
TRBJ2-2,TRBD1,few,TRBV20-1,CSATWGGQGAVGELFF,TGCAGTGCTACCTGGGGCGGCCAGGGGGCGGTCGGGGAGCTGTTTTTT
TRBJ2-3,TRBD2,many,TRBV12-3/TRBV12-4,CASSPSGTSADTQYF,TGTGCCAGCAGCCCCTCCGGGACTAGTGCAGATACGCAGTATTTT
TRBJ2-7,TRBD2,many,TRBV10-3,CAISDPGLAGSSYEQYF,TGTGCCATCAGTGACCCGGGACTAGCGGGGTCCTCCTACGAGCAGTACTTC
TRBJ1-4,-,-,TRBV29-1,CSVGAGDTNEKLFF,TGCAGCGTTGGGGCGGGGGATACTAATGAAAAACTGTTTTTT
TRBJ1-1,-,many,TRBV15,CATSKGGGKNTEAFF,TGTGCCACCAGCAAAGGGGGGGGAAAGAACACTGAAGCTTTCTTT
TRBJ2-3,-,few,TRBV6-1,CASSEAGVTDTQYF,TGTGCCAGCAGTGAAGCGGGAGTTACAGATACGCAGTATTTT
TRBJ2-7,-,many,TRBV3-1,CASSQVDHHEQYF,TGTGCCAGCAGCCAAGTCGACCACCACGAGCAGTACTTC
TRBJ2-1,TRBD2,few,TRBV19,CASSSPSGGYNEQFF,TGTGCCAGTAGTTCCCCTAGCGGGGGGTACAATGAGCAGTTCTTC
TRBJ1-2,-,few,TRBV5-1,CASSLATGSGYTF,TGCGCCAGCAGCTTGGCAACAGGGTCGGGCTACACCTTC
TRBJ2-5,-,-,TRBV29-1,CSVEGGRTAQTQYF,TGCAGCGTTGAAGGAGGCAGAACAGCCCAGACCCAGTACTTC
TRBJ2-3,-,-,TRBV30,CAGGKASTDTQYF,TGTGCCGGAGGGAAGGCCTCCACAGATACGCAGTATTTT
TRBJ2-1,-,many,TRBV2,CASSPREWDEQFF,TGTGCCAGCAGCCCTAGGGAGTGGGATGAGCAGTTCTTC
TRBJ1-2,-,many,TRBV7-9,CASSRTGSNYGYTF,TGTGCCAGCAGCCGCACAGGGTCTAACTATGGCTACACCTTC
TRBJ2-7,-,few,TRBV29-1,CSVGVQAPQGEQYF,TGCAGCGTTGGAGTTCAGGCTCCTCAAGGCGAGCAGTACTTC
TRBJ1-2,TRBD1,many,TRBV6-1,CASSHGRGTGATNYGYTF,TGTGCCAGCAGCCACGGAAGGGGGACAGGAGCTACTAACTATGGCTACACCTTC
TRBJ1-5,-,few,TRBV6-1,CASRGGGNNQPQHF,TGTGCCAGCAGAGGGGGAGGAAACAATCAGCCCCAGCATTTT
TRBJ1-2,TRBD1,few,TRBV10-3,CAISKTGENYGYTF,TGTGCCATCAGTAAGACAGGGGAGAACTATGGCTACACCTTC
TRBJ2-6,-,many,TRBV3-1,CASSQAHGSGANVLTF,TGTGCCAGCAGCCAAGCTCACGGCTCTGGGGCCAACGTCCTGACTTTC
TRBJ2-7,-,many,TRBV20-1,CSADRGTYEQYF,TGCAGTGCTGACCGGGGGACCTACGAGCAGTACTTC
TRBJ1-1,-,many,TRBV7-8,CASSSGPLRNFGNTEAFF,TGTGCCAGCAGCTCAGGTCCCCTCCGGAATTTTGGGAACACTGAAGCTTTCTTT
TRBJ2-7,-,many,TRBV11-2,CASRKTSYLYEQYF,TGTGCCAGCAGGAAAACTAGCTACCTCTACGAGCAGTACTTC
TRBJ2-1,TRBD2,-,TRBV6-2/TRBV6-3,CASSPTSGGSYNEQFF,TGTGCCAGCAGCCCGACTAGCGGGGGCTCCTACAATGAGCAGTTCTTC
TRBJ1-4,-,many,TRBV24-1,CATSDPSSTNEKLFF,TGTGCCACCAGTGACCCTTCTAGTACCAATGAAAAACTGTTTTTT
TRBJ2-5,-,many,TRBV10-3,CAIGQETQYF,TGTGCCATCGGCCAAGAGACCCAGTACTTC
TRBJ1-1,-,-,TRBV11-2,CASSLGPGTNTEAFF,TGTGCCAGCAGCTTAGGTCCCGGGACCAACACTGAAGCTTTCTTT
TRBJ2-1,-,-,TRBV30,CAWTPAASYNEQFF,TGTGCCTGGACACCGGCCGCCTCCTACAATGAGCAGTTCTTC
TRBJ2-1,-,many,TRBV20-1,CSARVTGVLYNEQFF,TGCAGTGCTAGAGTGACGGGAGTACTCTACAATGAGCAGTTCTTC
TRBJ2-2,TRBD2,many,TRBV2,CASSDPGGGELFF,TGTGCCAGCAGTGATCCGGGGGGCGGGGAGCTGTTTTTT
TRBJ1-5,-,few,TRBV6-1,CATKKKNQPQHF,TGTGCCACTAAAAAGAAAAATCAGCCCCAGCATTTT
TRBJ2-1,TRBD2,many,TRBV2,CASRPGLAGVHEQFF,TGTGCCAGCAGGCCGGGACTAGCGGGAGTCCATGAGCAGTTCTTC
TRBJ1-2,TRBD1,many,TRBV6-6,CASSYWEGAKGYTF,TGTGCCAGCAGTTACTGGGAGGGGGCAAAGGGCTACACCTTC
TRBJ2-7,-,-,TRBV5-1,CASSLDAGKKEYF,TGCGCCAGCAGCTTGGATGCAGGGAAGAAGGAGTACTTC
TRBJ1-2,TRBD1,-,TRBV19,CASSSAPGQGTNYGYTF,TGTGCCAGTAGTTCCGCTCCGGGACAGGGGACGAACTATGGCTACACCTTC
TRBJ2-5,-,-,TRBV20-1,CSAKGQGGQETQYF,TGCAGTGCTAAAGGACAGGGAGGGCAAGAGACCCAGTACTTC
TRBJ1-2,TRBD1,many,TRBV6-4,CASSEAGDRASYTF,TGTGCCAGCAGTGAAGCGGGGGACAGGGCAAGCTACACCTTC
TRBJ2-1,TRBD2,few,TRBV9,CASSPPGLAGVHEQFF,TGTGCCAGCAGCCCTCCGGGACTAGCGGGAGTGCATGAGCAGTTCTTC
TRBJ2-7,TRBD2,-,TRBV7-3,CASSLKTTSGYEQYF,TGTGCCAGCAGCTTGAAAACGACTAGCGGCTACGAGCAGTACTTC